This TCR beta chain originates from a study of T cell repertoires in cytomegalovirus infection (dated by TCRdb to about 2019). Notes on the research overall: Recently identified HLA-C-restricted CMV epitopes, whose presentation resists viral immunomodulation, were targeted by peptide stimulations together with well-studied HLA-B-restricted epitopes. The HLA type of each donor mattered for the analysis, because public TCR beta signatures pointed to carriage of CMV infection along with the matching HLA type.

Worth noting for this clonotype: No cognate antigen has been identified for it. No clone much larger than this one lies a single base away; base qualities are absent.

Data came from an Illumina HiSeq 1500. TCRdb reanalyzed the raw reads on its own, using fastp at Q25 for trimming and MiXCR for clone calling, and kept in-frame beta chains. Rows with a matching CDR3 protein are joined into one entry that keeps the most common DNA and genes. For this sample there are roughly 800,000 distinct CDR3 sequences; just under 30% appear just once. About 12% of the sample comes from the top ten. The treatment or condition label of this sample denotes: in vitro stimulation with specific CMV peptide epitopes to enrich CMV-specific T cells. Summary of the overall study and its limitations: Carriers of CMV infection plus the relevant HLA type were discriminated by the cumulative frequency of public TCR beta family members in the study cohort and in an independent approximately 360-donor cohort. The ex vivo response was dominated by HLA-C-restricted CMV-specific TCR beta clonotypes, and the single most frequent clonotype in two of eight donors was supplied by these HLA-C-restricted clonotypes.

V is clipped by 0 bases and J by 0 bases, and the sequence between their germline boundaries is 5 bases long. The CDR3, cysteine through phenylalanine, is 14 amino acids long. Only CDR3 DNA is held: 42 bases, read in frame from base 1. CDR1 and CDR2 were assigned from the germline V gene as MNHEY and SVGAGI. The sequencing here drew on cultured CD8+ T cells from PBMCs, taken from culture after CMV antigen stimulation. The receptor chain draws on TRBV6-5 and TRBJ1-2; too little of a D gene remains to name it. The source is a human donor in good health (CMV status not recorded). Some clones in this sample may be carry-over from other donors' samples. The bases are TGTGCCAGCAGTTACTCGGAAACTAACTATGGCTACACCTTC. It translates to CASSYSETNYGYTF.